This T cell receptor beta chain was profiled in a study of regulatory T cells in long-lasting Graves disease. Both iRepertoire HTBI primers and Arm-PCR of CDR3 regions were used to build the TCR beta libraries. TCRdb ran MiXCR on the multiplex PCR reads and lists one entry per CDR3 protein. Of a few hundred thousand distinct CDR3 sequences in the sample, around 17% were seen once. Regarding time point: newly diagnosed GD, antithyroid drugs for less than 3 months. PBMC RNA served as the TCR library source. This clonotype was seen ten or more times. This sample was shared with a second study, whose subject was T cells in Graves' hyperthyroidism and ophthalmopathy. From that paper: In the first-round RT-PCR of the TCR CDR3, the HTBI primer set was used.

This clonotype originated in a man in his forties or fifties with Graves disease. The material was peripheral blood mononuclear cells (PBMCs), obtained at new diagnosis, from a patient treated with antithyroid drugs.

The CDR3 coding sequence is TGCGCCAGCAGCGGAGGACTAACCTACGCCGGGGAGCTGTTTTTT. This gives the protein CASSGGLTYAGELFF. The rearrangement links TRBV5-1 to TRBJ2-2; the D gene is possibly TRBD2 (6 bases). Between the trimmed V and J ends, which lost 4 bases and 6 bases, there was a span of 16 bases. Germline V CDR1 and CDR2: SGHRS, YFSETQ. The CDR3 spans 15 residues.